This TCR beta chain derives from a study of early T cells in non-severe SARS-CoV-2 infection. Turning to the study itself: Alpha and beta chains were unpaired, from unsorted whole-blood bulk RNA. Study outcomes and limitations: Database matching using VDJdb favored anti-spike CD8 responses, with private and CD4 specificities left missing.

Separate cDNA molecules each had unique molecular identifiers attached to them. TCRdb reanalysed the 5' RACE reads using MiXCR and keeps one entry per CDR3 protein. The sample lists tens of thousands of distinct CDR3 sequences, 5% to 5.5% occurring once. The CDR3 consists of 18 residues. With regard to this clonotype: Its matching antigen is unknown.

The source is an adult who was a healthcare worker with PCR-confirmed SARS-CoV-2 infection or an uninfected control (not recorded which). The chain recombines TRBV12-2 with TRBJ2-5; the table gives TRBD1 as D, unverified against the DNA. TRBV12-2 is a pseudogene. The source was whole blood, collected at baseline. As DNA, the CDR3 is TGTGCAAGTCTTAAATTGAGGCACAAACCCCCCAAGATAGAGACCCAGTACTTC. Its translation is CASLKLRHKPPKIETQYF.